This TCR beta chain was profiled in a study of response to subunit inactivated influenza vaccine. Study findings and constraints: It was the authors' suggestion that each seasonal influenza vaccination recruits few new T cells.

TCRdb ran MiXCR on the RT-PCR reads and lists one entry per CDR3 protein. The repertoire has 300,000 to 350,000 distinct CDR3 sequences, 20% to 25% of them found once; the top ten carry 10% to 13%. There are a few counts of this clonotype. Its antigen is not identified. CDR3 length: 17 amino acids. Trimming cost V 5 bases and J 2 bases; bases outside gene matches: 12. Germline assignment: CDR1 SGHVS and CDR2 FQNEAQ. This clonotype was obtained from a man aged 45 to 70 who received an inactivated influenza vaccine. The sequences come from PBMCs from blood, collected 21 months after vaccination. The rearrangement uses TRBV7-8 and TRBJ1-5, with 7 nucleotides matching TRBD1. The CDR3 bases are TGTGCCAGCAGCCCCAGGGGGAGGGGATGCGGCAATCAGCCCCAGCATTTT. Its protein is CASSPRGRGCGNQPQHF.